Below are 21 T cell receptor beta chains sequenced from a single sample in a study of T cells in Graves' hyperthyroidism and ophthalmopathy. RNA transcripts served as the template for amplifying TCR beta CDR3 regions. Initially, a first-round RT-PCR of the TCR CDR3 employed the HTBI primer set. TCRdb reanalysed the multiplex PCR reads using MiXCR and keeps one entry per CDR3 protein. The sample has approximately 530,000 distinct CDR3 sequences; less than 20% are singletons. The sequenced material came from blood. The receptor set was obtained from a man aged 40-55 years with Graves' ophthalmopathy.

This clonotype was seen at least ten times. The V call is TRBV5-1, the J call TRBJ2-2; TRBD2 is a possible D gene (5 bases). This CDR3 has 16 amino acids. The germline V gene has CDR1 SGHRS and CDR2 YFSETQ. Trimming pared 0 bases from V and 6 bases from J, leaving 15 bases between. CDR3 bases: TGCGCCAGCAGCTTGGATGGTAGCGTGCTCCCCGGGGAGCTGTTTTTT. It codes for CASSLDGSVLPGELFF.

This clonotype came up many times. The CDR3, as DNA: TGTGCCAGCAGTGCAGAGGGGTCGACAGATACGCAGTATTTT. Its translation is CASSAEGSTDTQYF. The chain couples TRBV2 to TRBJ2-3; the D call may be TRBD1 or TRBD2 (5 bases each). CDR1 and CDR2 (germline): SNHLY, FYNNEI. V lost 4 bases and J lost 3, with 11 bases in between. CDR3 size: 14 residues.

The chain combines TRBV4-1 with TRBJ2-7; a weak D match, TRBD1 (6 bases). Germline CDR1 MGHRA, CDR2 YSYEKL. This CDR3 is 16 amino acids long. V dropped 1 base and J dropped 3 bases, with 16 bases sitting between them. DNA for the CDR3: TGCGCCAGCAGCCAAGGTGGTGGCCAGGGGTTCTACGAGCAGTACTTC. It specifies CASSQGGGQGFYEQYF.

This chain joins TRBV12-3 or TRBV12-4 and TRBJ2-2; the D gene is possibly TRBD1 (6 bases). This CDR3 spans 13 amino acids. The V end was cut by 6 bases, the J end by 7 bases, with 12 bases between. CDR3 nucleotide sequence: TGTGCCAGCAGAGATCAGGGGCACGGGGAGCTGTTTTTT. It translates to CASRDQGHGELFF.

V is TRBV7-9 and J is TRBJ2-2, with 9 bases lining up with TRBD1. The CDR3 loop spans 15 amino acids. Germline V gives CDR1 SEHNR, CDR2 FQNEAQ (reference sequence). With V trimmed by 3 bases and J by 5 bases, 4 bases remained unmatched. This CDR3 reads CASSLVGTGTGELFF. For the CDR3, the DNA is TGTGCCAGCAGCTTGGTCGGGACAGGGACCGGGGAGCTGTTTTTT.

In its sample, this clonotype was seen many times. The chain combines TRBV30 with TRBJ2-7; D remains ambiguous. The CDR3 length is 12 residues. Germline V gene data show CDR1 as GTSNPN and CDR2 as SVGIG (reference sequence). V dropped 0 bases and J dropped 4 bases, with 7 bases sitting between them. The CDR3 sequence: CAWSVNRYEQYF. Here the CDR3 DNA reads TGTGCCTGGAGTGTGAATAGGTACGAGCAGTACTTC.

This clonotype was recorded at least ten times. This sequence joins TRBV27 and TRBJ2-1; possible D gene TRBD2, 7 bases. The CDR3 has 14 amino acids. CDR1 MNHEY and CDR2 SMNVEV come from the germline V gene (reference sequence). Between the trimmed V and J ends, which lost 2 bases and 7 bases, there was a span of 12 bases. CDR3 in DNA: TGTGCCAGCAGTTTAACCAGGGGAGGGAATGAGCAGTTCTTC. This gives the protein CASSLTRGGNEQFF.

CDR3 sequence reads: CASSGDRGLGNTIYF. CDR3 in DNA: TGTGCCAGCAGCGGAGACAGGGGGCTCGGAAACACCATATATTTT. The chain has TRBV11-2 and TRBJ1-3; 10 bases fit TRBD1. Germline V gene lookup returns CDR1 SGHAT and CDR2 FQNNGV. The ends lost 5 bases at V and 4 bases at J; junction bases unmatched: 5. The CDR3 totals 15 residues.

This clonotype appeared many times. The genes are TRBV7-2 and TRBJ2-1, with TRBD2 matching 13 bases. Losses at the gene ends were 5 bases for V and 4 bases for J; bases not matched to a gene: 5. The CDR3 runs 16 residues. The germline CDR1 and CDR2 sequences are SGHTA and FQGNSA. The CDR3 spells CASSLETSGGYNEQFF. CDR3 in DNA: TGTGCCAGCAGCCTCGAGACTAGCGGGGGGTACAATGAGCAGTTCTTC.

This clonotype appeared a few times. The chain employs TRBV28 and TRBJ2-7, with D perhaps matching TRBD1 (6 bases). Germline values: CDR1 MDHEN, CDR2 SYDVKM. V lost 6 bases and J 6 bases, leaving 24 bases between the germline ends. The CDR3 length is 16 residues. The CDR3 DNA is TGTGCCAGCAGCCCGGTCCCGGGACAAGAGGGCCTCGAGCAGTACTTC. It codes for CASSPVPGQEGLEQYF.

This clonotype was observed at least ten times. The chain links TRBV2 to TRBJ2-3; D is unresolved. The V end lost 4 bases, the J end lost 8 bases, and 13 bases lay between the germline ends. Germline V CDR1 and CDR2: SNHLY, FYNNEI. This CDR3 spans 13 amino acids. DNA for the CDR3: TGTGCCAGCAGTGGCTTCCTAGTTCTTACGCAGTATTTT. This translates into CASSGFLVLTQYF.

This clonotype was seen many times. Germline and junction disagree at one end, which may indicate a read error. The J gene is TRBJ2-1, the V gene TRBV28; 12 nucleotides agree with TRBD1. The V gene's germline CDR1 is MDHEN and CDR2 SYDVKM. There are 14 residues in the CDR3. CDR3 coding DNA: TGTGCCTGCAGAGGGACAGGGGGCTCCAATGAGCAGTTCTTC. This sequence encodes CACRGTGGSNEQFF.

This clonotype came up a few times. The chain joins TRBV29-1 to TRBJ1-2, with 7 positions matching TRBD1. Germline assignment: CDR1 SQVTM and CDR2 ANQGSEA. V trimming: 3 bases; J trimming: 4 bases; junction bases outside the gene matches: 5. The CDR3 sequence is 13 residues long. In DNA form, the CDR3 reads TGCAGCGTTGATGCCAGGGGGGCCTATGGCTACACCTTC. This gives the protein CSVDARGAYGYTF.

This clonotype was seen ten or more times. CDR3 residues: CASSLGGLGYNEQFF. The CDR3 nucleotides are TGTGCCAGCAGCTTAGGAGGGCTGGGGTACAATGAGCAGTTCTTC. V and J are TRBV7-2 and TRBJ2-1; D is possibly TRBD2 (5 bases). This CDR3 region has 15 residues. The germline CDR1 and CDR2 sequences are SGHTA and FQGNSA. Trimming took 1 base from V and 4 from J, leaving 11 bases between them.

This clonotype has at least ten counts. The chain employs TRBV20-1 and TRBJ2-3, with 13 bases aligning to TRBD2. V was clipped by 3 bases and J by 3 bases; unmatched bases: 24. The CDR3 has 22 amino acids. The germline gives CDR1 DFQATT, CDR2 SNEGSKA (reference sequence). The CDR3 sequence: CSASSNRGLAGRSIIDTDTQYF. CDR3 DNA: TGCAGTGCTAGCTCCAACCGGGGACTAGCGGGAAGATCCATCATTGATACAGATACGCAGTATTTT.

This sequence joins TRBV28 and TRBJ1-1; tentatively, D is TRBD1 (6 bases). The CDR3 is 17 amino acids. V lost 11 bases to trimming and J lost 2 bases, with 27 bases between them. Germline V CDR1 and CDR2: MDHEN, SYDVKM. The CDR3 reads CASRRIVGGRPNTEAFF. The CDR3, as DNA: TGTGCCTCGCGACGGATCGTGGGGGGCCGGCCAAACACTGAAGCTTTCTTT.

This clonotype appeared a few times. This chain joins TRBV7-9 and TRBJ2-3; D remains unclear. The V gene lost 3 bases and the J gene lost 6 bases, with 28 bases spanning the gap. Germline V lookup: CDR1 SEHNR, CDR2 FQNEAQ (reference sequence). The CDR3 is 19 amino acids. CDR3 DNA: TGTGCCAGCAGCTTTTTCCGTGAGGACCAAGGCGAAGGAATGGATACGCAGTATTTT. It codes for CASSFFREDQGEGMDTQYF.

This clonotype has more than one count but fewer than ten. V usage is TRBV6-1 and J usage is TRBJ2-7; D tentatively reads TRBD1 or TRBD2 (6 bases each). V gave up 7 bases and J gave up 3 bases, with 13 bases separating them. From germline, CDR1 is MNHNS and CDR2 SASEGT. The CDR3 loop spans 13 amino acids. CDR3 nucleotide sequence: TGTGCCAGCATGGGGGGCCCCAGCTACGAGCAGTACTTC. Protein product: CASMGGPSYEQYF.

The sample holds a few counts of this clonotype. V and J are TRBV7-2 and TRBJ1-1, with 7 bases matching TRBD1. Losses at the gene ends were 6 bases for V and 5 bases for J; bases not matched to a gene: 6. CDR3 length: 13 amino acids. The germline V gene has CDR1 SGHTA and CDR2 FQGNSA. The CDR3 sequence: CASRRQGGTEAFF. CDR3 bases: TGTGCCAGCAGGCGACAGGGTGGGACTGAAGCTTTCTTT.

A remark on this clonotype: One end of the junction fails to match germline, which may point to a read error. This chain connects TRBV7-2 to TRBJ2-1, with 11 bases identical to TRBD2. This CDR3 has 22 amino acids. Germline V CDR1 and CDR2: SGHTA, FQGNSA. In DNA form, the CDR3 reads TGTGCCAGCAGCTCCCCCCGCTCCGGGACTAGCGGATCTAGTGGGATATACAATGGGCAGTTCTTC. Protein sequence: CASSSPRSGTSGSSGIYNGQFF.

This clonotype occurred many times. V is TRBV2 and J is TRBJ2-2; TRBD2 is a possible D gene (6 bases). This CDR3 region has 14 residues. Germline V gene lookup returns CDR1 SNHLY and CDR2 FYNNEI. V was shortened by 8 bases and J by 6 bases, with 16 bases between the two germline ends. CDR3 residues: CASAFIGGAGELFF. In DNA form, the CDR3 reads TGTGCCAGCGCGTTTATAGGCGGGGCCGGGGAGCTGTTTTTT.